Presented here are 26 T cell receptor beta chains from one specimen sequenced in a study of a mutant IDH1 vaccine in newly diagnosed glioma. The time point denotes: week 47, end of study. Vaccinated patients received 300 ug of mutant IDH1 20-mer peptide per dose, with topical imiquimod. Libraries were prepared by immunoSEQ multiplex PCR; TCRdb keeps only in-frame clonotypes and omits some of them. Of around 50,000 clones listed, roughly 80% were seen once; the top ten hold about 4.5%. Their target antigens are unknown. The specimen was PBMCs, collected from a glioma patient whose treatment included an IDH1 peptide vaccine. These receptors were taken from a woman in her twenties or thirties with glioma. Some clones in this sample may be carry-over from other donors' samples.

V is TRBV25-1 and J is TRBJ2-1; D not resolved. Trimming took off 3 bases at V and 8 bases at J, with 11 bases between the two ends. The CDR3 sequence is 13 residues long. Per germline, CDR1 MGHDK and CDR2 SYGVNS. CDR3 region: CASSDPGSDEQFF. CDR3 sequence (DNA): TGTGCCAGCAGTGACCCCGGCAGTGATGAGCAGTTCTTC.

V usage is TRBV10-1 and J usage is TRBJ1-1, with 7 nucleotides matching TRBD1. V dropped 5 bases and J dropped 5; count of bases not matched to a gene: 8. Looked up from germline, CDR1 is WNHNN and CDR2 is SYGVQD (reference sequence). The CDR3 covers 14 residues. The CDR3 reads CASSSSGGLTEAFF. CDR3 DNA: TGCGCCAGCAGTTCCTCAGGGGGGTTGACTGAAGCTTTCTTT.

This clone was picked up a small number of times. The rearrangement uses TRBV6-5 and TRBJ2-2, with a weak D call TRBD2 (5 bases). Per germline, CDR1 MNHEY and CDR2 SVGAGI. Deletions cut 0 bases from V and 0 bases from J, with 8 bases between. This CDR3 contains 16 residues. CDR3 amino acids: CASSYSSASNTGELFF. The CDR3 DNA reads as TGTGCCAGCAGTTACTCTAGCGCCTCGAACACCGGGGAGCTGTTTTTT.

The chain combines TRBV5-4 with TRBJ2-7; D may match TRBD1 or TRBD2 (6 bases each). CDR1 and CDR2 (germline): SGHNT, YYREEE (reference sequence). The CDR3 sequence is 15 residues long. V was trimmed by 0 bases and J by 2 bases, leaving 12 bases between them. The CDR3 DNA reads TGTGCCAGCAGCTTGGGGTGGGGGGCTGCCTACGAGCAGTACTTC. Translating it yields CASSLGWGAAYEQYF.

The rearrangement uses TRBV29-1 and TRBJ2-7, with D possibly being TRBD1 (6 bases). V was shortened by 7 bases and J by 4 bases, with 23 bases between the two germline ends. Germline V gene lookup returns CDR1 SQVTM and CDR2 ANQGSEA. This CDR3 has 15 amino acids. The CDR3 coding sequence is TGCAGCGCCGAAACGACCAGGACAGTTGCTTACGAGCAGTACTTC. Amino acid sequence: CSAETTRTVAYEQYF.

This clone was detected a few times. The sample contains more than one DNA sequence encoding this CDR3. This chain links TRBV10-3 with TRBJ1-1, with 9 bases that match TRBD1. V lost 5 bases, J lost 0 bases, and 4 bases stayed unmatched. The germline V gene encodes CDR1 ENHRY and CDR2 SYGVKD. The CDR3 totals 15 residues. CDR3 bases: TGTGCCATCAGTCCCGGGACAGGGATGAACACTGAAGCTTTCTTT. Amino acids: CAISPGTGMNTEAFF.

The V and J genes are TRBV2 and TRBJ1-1; 8 bases are a match to TRBD1. CDR3 length: 13 residues. The V and J ends lost 8 bases and 1 base, in that order; junction bases with no gene match: 3. Germline-derived CDR1 and CDR2 are SNHLY and FYNNEI. CDR3 residues: CASDGQGNTEAFF. The CDR3 nucleotides read TGTGCCAGCGACGGACAGGGGAACACTGAAGCTTTCTTT.

V usage is TRBV6-6 and J usage is TRBJ1-1; possible D gene TRBD1, 6 bases. Germline CDR1 MNHNY, CDR2 SVGAGI (reference sequence). This CDR3 region has 11 residues. Trimming pared 5 bases from V and 14 bases from J, leaving 15 bases between. CDR3 sequence (DNA): TGTGCCAGCAGTCCCCGGGACACGCTATTCTTT. Encoded protein: CASSPRDTLFF.

J is TRBJ2-2 and V is TRBV6-1, with 8 nucleotides matching TRBD1. This CDR3 contains 13 residues. The V gene end was trimmed by 3 bases and the J gene end by 8 bases; junction bases not matched to a gene: 2. CDR1 is MNHNS and CDR2 is SASEGT in the germline V gene. CDR3 protein: CASSEQGAGELFF. DNA of the CDR3: TGTGCCAGCAGTGAGCAGGGGGCTGGGGAGCTGTTTTTT.

The chain uses TRBV5-6 and TRBJ2-7; D is undetermined. Trimming took off 2 bases at V and 2 bases at J, with 8 bases between the two ends. Per the germline V gene, CDR1 is SGHDT and CDR2 is YYEEEE. This CDR3 has 13 amino acids. The chain's CDR3 is CASSFGLPYEQYF. DNA of the CDR3: TGTGCCAGCAGCTTCGGCCTACCCTACGAGCAGTACTTC.

The chain couples TRBV6-5 to TRBJ1-2; no clear D. The CDR3 is 14 amino acids. Germline V CDR1 and CDR2: MNHEY, SVGAGI. The V end was cut by 3 bases, the J end by 11 bases, with 19 bases between. The CDR3 DNA is TGTGCCAGCAGTTATAGTGCAGATTCTATTTGGTACACCTTC. The encoded protein is CASSYSADSIWYTF.

This clone appeared a single time. The chain is built from TRBV30 and TRBJ1-1; TRBD1 aligns across 8 bases. This CDR3 spans 13 amino acids. Unmatched junction bases numbered 4, after V lost 0 bases and J lost 7 bases. Germline-derived CDR1 and CDR2 are GTSNPN and SVGIG (reference sequence). The CDR3: CAWSVRGRLEAFF. CDR3 coding DNA: TGTGCCTGGAGTGTCAGGGGGCGGCTTGAAGCTTTCTTT.

This clone was detected once. The chain combines TRBV2 with TRBJ1-5; D is undetermined. Germline V CDR1 and CDR2: SNHLY, FYNNEI. This CDR3 region has 17 residues. With 2 bases removed from V and 1 base from J, the gap between germline ends came to 15 bases. The CDR3 sequence: CASSEPLGGYSNQPQHF. Written as DNA, the CDR3 is TGTGCCAGCAGTGAACCCCTGGGAGGGTACAGCAATCAGCCCCAGCATTTT.

The rearrangement links TRBV29-1 to TRBJ1-1; unclear D gene. Germline V lookup: CDR1 SQVTM, CDR2 ANQGSEA. The CDR3 is 13 amino acids. The V gene lost 4 bases and the J gene lost 2 bases, with 11 bases spanning the gap. In DNA form, the CDR3 reads TGCAGCGTTGCGGGCCCAGGCAACACTGAAGCTTTCTTT. Encoded protein: CSVAGPGNTEAFF.

The chain carries TRBV6-6 and TRBJ2-7, with a tentative D call TRBD1 (6 bases). Trimming took off 1 base at V and 3 bases at J, with 10 bases between the two ends. The germline gives CDR1 MNHNY, CDR2 SVGAGI (reference sequence). The CDR3 covers 14 residues. CDR3 coding DNA: TGTGCCAGCAGTTACTTCTACAGGGACTACGAGCAGTACTTC. It codes for CASSYFYRDYEQYF.

V usage is TRBV19 and J usage is TRBJ1-2; perhaps TRBD1 as D (6 bases). V was cut by 7 bases and J by 5 bases, with 11 bases left in between. The CDR3 sequence is 12 residues long. Per the germline V gene, CDR1 is LNHDA and CDR2 is SQIVND (reference sequence). CDR3 region: CASTSTGYGYTF. CDR3 DNA sequence: TGTGCCAGTACCTCGACAGGTTATGGCTACACCTTC.

This chain's CDR3 is CASSQVPGLAGGLQETQYF. CDR3 in DNA: TGCGCCAGCAGCCAGGTTCCGGGACTAGCGGGAGGTCTGCAAGAGACCCAGTACTTC. J is TRBJ2-5 and V is TRBV4-1; 15 bases are shared with TRBD2. With 3 bases clipped from V and 2 bases from J, the junction kept 10 bases outside the gene matches. The CDR3 has 19 residues. The germline V gene has CDR1 MGHRA and CDR2 YSYEKL.

The rearrangement links TRBV5-4 to TRBJ2-5; D possibly corresponds to TRBD2 (7 bases). V lost 1 base, J lost 6 bases, and 10 bases lay in between. Per germline, CDR1 SGHNT and CDR2 YYREEE (reference sequence). CDR3 length equals 13 residues. The CDR3 region is CASSLRGGQTQYF. CDR3 sequence (DNA): TGTGCCAGCAGCTTGAGGGGGGGACAGACCCAGTACTTC.

V and J are TRBV15 and TRBJ1-5; a possible D gene is TRBD1 (5 bases). The CDR3 is 15 amino acids. Trimming removed 5 bases from V and 4 bases from J, with 15 bases in between. Germline lookup yields CDR1 LNHNV and CDR2 YYDKDF (reference sequence). CDR3 nucleotides: TGTGCCACCAGCTTTTACACAGGAAATAATCAGCCCCAGCATTTT. Translating it yields CATSFYTGNNQPQHF.

The chain joins TRBV15 to TRBJ2-7; possible D gene TRBD2, 6 bases. The CDR3 runs 16 residues. V was clipped by 8 bases and J by 1 base, with 21 bases between them. Germline V lookup: CDR1 LNHNV, CDR2 YYDKDF (reference sequence). The CDR3 sequence: CATSQRGGKRSYEQYF. Here the CDR3 DNA reads TGTGCCACCTCCCAGAGGGGAGGAAAGCGGTCCTACGAGCAGTACTTC.

This clone has more than one count but fewer than ten. This chain joins TRBV6-6 and TRBJ2-7; 8 nucleotides align to TRBD1. The CDR3 consists of 15 residues. V was clipped by 4 bases and J by 9 bases; unmatched bases: 14. Germline-derived CDR1 and CDR2 are MNHNY and SVGAGI (reference sequence). For the CDR3, the DNA is TGTGCCAGCAGTTCTAGGACAGGGCCGTCATCTTGGCAGTACTTC. As protein: CASSSRTGPSSWQYF.

The V gene is TRBV29-1, the J gene TRBJ2-6; D perhaps matches TRBD1 (5 bases). From germline, CDR1 is SQVTM and CDR2 ANQGSEA. Trimming pared 4 bases from V and 0 bases from J, leaving 10 bases between. CDR3 length: 15 amino acids. The CDR3 spells CSVAQGLSGANVLTF. CDR3 DNA: TGCAGCGTTGCTCAGGGTCTCTCTGGGGCCAACGTCCTGACTTTC.

J is TRBJ2-2 and V is TRBV29-1; D is unresolved. The V gene lost 3 bases and the J gene lost 3 bases, with 5 bases spanning the gap. The CDR3 extends over 12 amino acids. The germline V gene encodes CDR1 SQVTM and CDR2 ANQGSEA. The DNA of the CDR3 is TGCAGCGTTGATGGGGACACCGGGGAGCTGTTTTTT. It codes for CSVDGDTGELFF.

The chain couples TRBV2 to TRBJ2-5; 11 bases agree with TRBD1. The trim removed 5 bases at V and 5 bases at J, leaving 7 bases unmatched. Germline CDR1 SNHLY, CDR2 FYNNEI. This CDR3 region has 15 residues. This CDR3 is CASSLGQGAGETQYF. The CDR3 DNA reads as TGTGCCAGCAGTCTAGGACAGGGGGCGGGGGAGACCCAGTACTTC. Drawing the rest from reference TRBV2 and TRBJ2-5, the complete variable domain is EPEVTQTPSHQVTQMGQEVILRCVPISNHLYFYWYRQILGQKVEFLVSFYNNEISEKSEIFDDQFSVERPDGSNFTLKIRSTKLEDSAMYFCASSLGQGAGETQYFGPGTRLLVL.

The V gene is TRBV9, the J gene TRBJ2-2; possible D gene TRBD1, 6 bases. Germline CDR1 is SGDLS and CDR2 is YYNGEE. This CDR3 contains 16 residues. Trimming removed 1 base at V and 2 bases at J, with 12 bases between. CDR3 bases: TGTGCCAGCAGCGTATCGGGACACTTCAACACCGGGGAGCTGTTTTTT. This translates into CASSVSGHFNTGELFF. Full variable domain (missing parts from reference TRBV9 and TRBJ2-2): DSGVTQTPKHLITATGQRVTLRCSPRSGDLSVYWYQQSLDQGLQFLIQYYNGEERAKGNILERFSAQQFPDLHSELNLSSLELGDSALYFCASSVSGHFNTGELFFGEGSRLTVL.

The chain is built from TRBV4-1 and TRBJ1-4; D possibly corresponds to TRBD1 (6 bases). Per the germline V gene, CDR1 is MGHRA and CDR2 is YSYEKL. This CDR3 has 16 residues. V was trimmed by 4 bases and J by 4 bases, leaving 16 bases between them. The CDR3: CASSLLGQTFNEKLFF. For the CDR3, the DNA is TGCGCCAGCAGCCTCCTCGGACAGACCTTTAATGAAAAACTGTTTTTT.